Only a few counts were recorded for the clone carrying this T cell receptor (beta chain). What it binds is unknown. The CDR3 spans 15 residues. Germline loops: CDR1 DFQATT, CDR2 SNEGSKA (reference sequence). V lost 6 bases and J lost 6, with 21 bases in between. This entry belongs to a study of breast tumors, draining lymph nodes, adjacent tissues. In TCRdb, the multiplex PCR reads were re-called with MiXCR into one record per CDR3 protein. The sample contains about 200,000 distinct CDR3 sequences, approximately 33% of which appear only once. Breast cancer patients provided tissue from their axillary draining lymph nodes. Notes on the study in general: Luminal-like breast cancer showed significantly higher tumor–nontumor repertoire similarity than basal-like. Tumors had less TCR diversity than lymph nodes, more than nontumor tissue. Most tumor T cells seemingly derive from lymph node, then expand in tumor. That most tumor T cells come from lymph nodes remained unproven.

J is TRBJ1-5 and V is TRBV20-1, with a tentative D call TRBD1 (5 bases). Source material: axillary lymph node tissue. This TCR was sampled from a female donor with breast cancer. Some clones in this sample may be carry-over from other donors' samples. The CDR3 nucleotides read TGCAGTGCAAAACCGGCCCCATGGGGCACTCAGCCCCAGCATTTT. It yields the protein CSAKPAPWGTQPQHF.